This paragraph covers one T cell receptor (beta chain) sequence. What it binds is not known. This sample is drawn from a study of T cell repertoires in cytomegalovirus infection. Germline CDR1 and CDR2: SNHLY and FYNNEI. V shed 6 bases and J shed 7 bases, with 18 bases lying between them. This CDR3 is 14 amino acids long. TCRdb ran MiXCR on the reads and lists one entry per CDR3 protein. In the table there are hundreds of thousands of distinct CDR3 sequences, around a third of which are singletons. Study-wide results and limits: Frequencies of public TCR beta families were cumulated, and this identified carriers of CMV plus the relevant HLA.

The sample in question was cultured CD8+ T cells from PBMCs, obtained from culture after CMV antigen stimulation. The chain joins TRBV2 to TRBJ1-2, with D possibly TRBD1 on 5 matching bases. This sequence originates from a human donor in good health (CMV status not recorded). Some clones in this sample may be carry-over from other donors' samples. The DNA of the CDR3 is TGTGCCAGCAGGAGCTCCGGGACGAAGGGTGGCTACACCTTC. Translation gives CASRSSGTKGGYTF.